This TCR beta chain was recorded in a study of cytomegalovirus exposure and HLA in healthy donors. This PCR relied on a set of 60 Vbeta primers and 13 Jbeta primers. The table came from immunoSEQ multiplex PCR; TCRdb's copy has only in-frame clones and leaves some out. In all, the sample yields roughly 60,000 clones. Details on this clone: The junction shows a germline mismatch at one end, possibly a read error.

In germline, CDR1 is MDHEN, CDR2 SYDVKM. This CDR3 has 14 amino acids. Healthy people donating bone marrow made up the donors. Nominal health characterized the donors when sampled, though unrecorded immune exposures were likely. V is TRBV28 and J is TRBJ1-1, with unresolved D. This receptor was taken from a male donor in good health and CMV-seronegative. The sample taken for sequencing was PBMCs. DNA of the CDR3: TGTGCCAGCAGTTTATCAGGCCATTACACTGAAGATTTCTTT. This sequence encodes CASSLSGHYTEDFF.